These T cell receptor beta chains were read from a single sample in a study of human T cells and chemical hapten exposure. TCRdb ran MiXCR on the RACE reads and lists one entry per CDR3 protein. This table has fewer than 500,000 distinct CDR3 sequences, roughly 4.8% appearing once. The sequencing used whole blood, collected in connection with sensitization to the hapten diphenylcyclopropenone (DPC). The source is a woman between 50 and 59 years old with alopecia areata. Some clones in this sample may be carry-over from other donors' samples. Each CDR3 is given with its conserved first and last residue. Fields, in order: V gene, D gene, J gene, clone size, CDR3 DNA, CDR3 protein. The D gene is left open where the match is weak. Clone size is given for some rows only: seen once, a few or many times, or a class if the clone is expanded.

TRBV3-1	-	TRBJ1-5	many	TGTGCCAGCAGCCGTGGACGGTTAAGCAATCAGCCCCAGCATTTT	CASSRGRLSNQPQHF
TRBV11-3	-	TRBJ2-7	few	TGTGCCAGCAGCTGGGGGGAGTCCTACGAGCAGTACTTC	CASSWGESYEQYF
TRBV19	-	TRBJ1-4	-	TGTGCCAGTAGTGCGAGGGAGGCTAATGAAAAACTGTTTTTT	CASSAREANEKLFF
TRBV24-1	-	TRBJ2-3	many	TGTGCCACCAGTGATTTGCAGGGGGATACGCAGTATTTT	CATSDLQGDTQYF
TRBV16	-	TRBJ1-6	many	TGTGCCAGCAGCCAATATTTGGGTAATTCACCCCTCCACTTT	CASSQYLGNSPLHF
TRBV12-3/TRBV12-4	TRBD1	TRBJ1-4	many	TGTGCCAGCAGTCTAAGGACAGGAACTAATGAAAAACTGTTTTTT	CASSLRTGTNEKLFF
TRBV7-6	TRBD2	TRBJ2-5	many	TGTGCCAGCAGCACCGAGGGAAGCGGGGTCAAAGAGACCCAGTACTTC	CASSTEGSGVKETQYF
TRBV11-2	TRBD2	TRBJ2-3	many	TGTGCCAGCAGCTTATGGGGGGGAGATACGCAGTATTTT	CASSLWGGDTQYF
TRBV5-6	-	TRBJ2-3	-	TGTGCCAGCAGCATCGGGGTTAGCACAGATACGCAGTATTTT	CASSIGVSTDTQYF
TRBV7-9	TRBD2	TRBJ2-1	many	TGTGCCAGCAGCTTAGGTCCTGGAATAGCGGGAGTTGGGTACAATGAGCAGTTCTTC	CASSLGPGIAGVGYNEQFF
TRBV5-1	-	TRBJ2-3	-	TGCGCCAGCAGCCCGGACCTCCCAGATACGCAGTATTTT	CASSPDLPDTQYF
TRBV12-3/TRBV12-4	-	TRBJ2-7	many	TGTGCCAGCTCTCGGGGAACGTACGAGCAGTACTTC	CASSRGTYEQYF
TRBV10-3	TRBD2	TRBJ2-1	-	TGTGCCATCAGTGTCTCGGCGGGGGGACCCTACAATGAGCAGTTCTTC	CAISVSAGGPYNEQFF
TRBV4-2	TRBD1	TRBJ2-7	-	TGTGCCAGCAGCCAAGGAATTCCGGGACAGGGGTTCTACGAGCAGTACTTC	CASSQGIPGQGFYEQYF
TRBV10-3	-	TRBJ2-5	-	TGTGCCATCAGTGGCGCTGGGGGCCTAGAGACCCAGTACTTC	CAISGAGGLETQYF
TRBV6-1	-	TRBJ2-7	many	TGTGCCAGCAGTGTAGGGGACACCCGGGGCTACGAGCAGTACTTC	CASSVGDTRGYEQYF
TRBV4-3	TRBD2	TRBJ2-1	many	TGCGCCAGCAGCCAAGAAGCGGGGGTTGCCTACAATGAGCAGTTCTTC	CASSQEAGVAYNEQFF
TRBV7-6	-	TRBJ1-3	-	TGTGCCAGCAGCTTAGCGAGTGACAGAAACACCATATATTTT	CASSLASDRNTIYF
TRBV5-1	-	TRBJ2-5	many	TGCGCCAGCCAAAAGTCCCTGGCCGAGACCCAGTACTTC	CASQKSLAETQYF
TRBV27	-	TRBJ2-7	few	TGTGCCAGCAGTTTACGCGGGGTTTCCTCCTACGAGCAGTACTTC	CASSLRGVSSYEQYF
TRBV11-2	TRBD1	TRBJ1-1	-	TGTGCCAGCAGCTTACCGTGGACAGGGATGAACACTGAAGCTTTCTTT	CASSLPWTGMNTEAFF
TRBV7-9	-	TRBJ2-7	many	TGTGCCAGCAGCTTAAGCACGACGGGAGAGCAGTACTTC	CASSLSTTGEQYF
TRBV7-9	-	TRBJ2-2	-	TGTGCCAGCGGCCTCAACCGGGAGCTGTTTTTT	CASGLNRELFF
TRBV4-1	-	TRBJ1-4	few	TGCGCCAGCAGCCAAGGGGCAGCAACTAATGAAAAACTGTTTTTT	CASSQGAATNEKLFF
TRBV4-1	TRBD1	TRBJ2-1	-	TGCGCCAGCAGTCAAGATCTGGACAGGGGGTGGAATGAGCAGTTCTTC	CASSQDLDRGWNEQFF
TRBV12-5	TRBD2	TRBJ2-3	few	TGTGCTAGTGGTTTGGTAATAGCGGGAGGGCCGGATACGCAGTATTTT	CASGLVIAGGPDTQYF
TRBV28	-	TRBJ1-5	many	TGTGCCAGCAGTTTTCAAGGGACCTATCAGCCCCAGCATTTT	CASSFQGTYQPQHF
TRBV6-5	-	TRBJ1-6	-	TGTGCCAGCAGTCCGTTGACAGTTAATAATTCACCCCTCCACTTT	CASSPLTVNNSPLHF
TRBV5-1	TRBD1	TRBJ1-6	few	TGCGCCAGCAGCACCAGACAGGGATCCCCTAATTCACCCCTCCACTTT	CASSTRQGSPNSPLHF
TRBV2	TRBD2	TRBJ2-3	many	TGTGCCAGCAAAGCCGGACTAGCGGGAACCATGTGGGACGGCACAGATACGCAGTATTTT	CASKAGLAGTMWDGTDTQYF
TRBV6-1	TRBD2	TRBJ2-1	many	TGTGCCAGCAAAGATGGGCTAGCGGGTTACAATGAGCAGTTCTTC	CASKDGLAGYNEQFF
TRBV2	-	TRBJ1-1	many	TGTGCCAGCAGTGGAGGATGGGGGAACACTGAAGCTTTCTTT	CASSGGWGNTEAFF
TRBV12-3/TRBV12-4	-	TRBJ2-6	many	TGTGCCAGCAGTTTGTTCCGGGCCAACGTCCTGACTTTC	CASSLFRANVLTF